This note documents a single T cell receptor (beta chain) sequence. In germline, CDR1 is MNHEY, CDR2 SMNVEV (reference sequence). Trimming cost V 5 bases and J 6 bases; bases outside gene matches: 4. This CDR3 is built from 13 residues. The data stem from a study of blood T cell repertoires in COVID-19. Participant-reported clinical history was the basis for cohort assignment. Original data processing: Using reference gene primer amplification, nucleated cell counts were estimated. Profiling relied on immunoSEQ multiplex PCR, and the TCRdb table lists in-frame clones only, not all of them. D and trimming come from the DNA, and the V and J calls and clone size come from that table. The sample has approximately 440,000 clones, about nine tenths seen once.

Sequenced input: PBMCs or T cells enriched from blood (not recorded which). The V gene is TRBV27, the J gene TRBJ1-5, with TRBD1 matching 7 bases. This TCR came from a man aged 18 to 29 who had recovered from COVID-19. This chain's CDR3 is CASSGQAGQPQHF. DNA of the CDR3: TGTGCCAGCAGTGGACAGGCGGGTCAGCCCCAGCATTTT.